The following is a TCR beta chain sequence with its context. The specificity of this receptor is unknown. There are no base qualities to consult, and no much larger clone falls within one base. The immunoSEQ Assay, a bias-controlled multiplex PCR, was used to amplify TCRbeta CDR3 regions from genomic DNA. Per the authors' processing: Nucleated cell counts per sample were estimated from amplification of reference gene primers within the assay. To quantify the absolute abundance of each unique TCRbeta CDR3 rearrangement, sequence reads were collapsed and filtered. For each sample, productive Simpson clonality was calculated as the square root of Simpson's diversity index over productive rearrangements. TCRdb took over this immuneACCESS table, retaining in-frame rearrangements with V and J assigned. Such tables are incomplete; in checked studies, under half of the missing clones stem from an unresolved V gene, and the remainder is unexplained. D and trimming come from the DNA, and the V and J calls and clone size come from that table. The sample has some 260,000 clones on record, 82% of them singletons. 4% to 6% of the sample goes to the ten largest clones.

Whole blood was collected in K2EDTA tubes by collaborating institutions according to the institutions' own protocols. Collaborator samples were shipped for TCRbeta analysis as frozen whole blood, isolated PBMCs, or DNA extracted from either sample type. The V end loses 6 bases and the J end loses 4 bases, and a stretch of 15 bases separates them. Spanning cysteine to phenylalanine, the CDR3 consists of 15 amino acids. The retained sequence is limited to the CDR3, 45 bases, with the frame set at the first base. The germline V gene yields KGHSH for CDR1 and LQKENI for CDR2. The data derive from a study of blood T cell repertoires in COVID-19 (TCRdb year 2020). Describing the broader study: Samples from collaborators originated in the United States, Italy and Spain and spanned both the acute and convalescent phases of COVID-19. The material from the prospective study consisted of cDNA or gDNA derived from T cells, B-cell-depleted T cells, or PBMCs. The dataset comprised deeply sampled blood TCRbeta repertoires from subjects exposed to, actively infected with, or recovered from COVID-19. The repertoires were made available in a free public database intended to serve as a resource for research on the immune response to SARS-CoV-2. Samples came from the ongoing ImmuneRACE study (first 160 participants) plus 1,254 subjects from 6 global collaborators. A de-identified subject ID, COVID-19 status, age in years and sex were almost always included in the sample metadata. Where available, HLA class I and class II types were obtained from metadata supplied by the sample provider rather than from assay-based typing.

Study-level results and caveats: The quantity of clinical and demographic metadata differed by source and by participant and was supplied without curation.

This chain joins TRBV18 to TRBJ2-2; tentative D gene TRBD1, with 5 bases matching. The receptor was isolated from a woman older than 75 with active or convalescent COVID-19. The sequenced material came from peripheral blood. The sequenced DNA is TGTGCCAGCTCTCCCAGCCAGGGTAGCACCGGGGAGCTGTTTTTT. It encodes CASSPSQGSTGELFF.